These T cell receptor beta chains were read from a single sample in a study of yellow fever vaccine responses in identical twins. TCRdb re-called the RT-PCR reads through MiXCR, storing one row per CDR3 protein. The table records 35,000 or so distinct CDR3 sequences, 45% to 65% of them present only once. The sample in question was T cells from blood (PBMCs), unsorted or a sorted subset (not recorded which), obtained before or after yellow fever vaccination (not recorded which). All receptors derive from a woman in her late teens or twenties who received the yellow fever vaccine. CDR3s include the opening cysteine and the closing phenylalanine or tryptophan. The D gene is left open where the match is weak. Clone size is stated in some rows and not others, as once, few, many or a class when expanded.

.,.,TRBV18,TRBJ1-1,TGTGCCAGCTCGCAAGCTGGAAACACTGAAGCTTTCTTT,CASSQAGNTEAFF
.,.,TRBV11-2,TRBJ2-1,TGTGCCAGCAGCTTAGATCCTCCTCTGCGCAATGAGCAGTTCTTC,CASSLDPPLRNEQFF
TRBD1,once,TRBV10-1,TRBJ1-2,TGCGCCAGCAGTGAGTCGGAGACAGGGATCTATGGCTACACCTTC,CASSESETGIYGYTF
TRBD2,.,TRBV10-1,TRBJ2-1,TGCGCCAGCAGCCCAGGGACTAGCGGTAACTCCTACAATGAGCAGTTCTTC,CASSPGTSGNSYNEQFF
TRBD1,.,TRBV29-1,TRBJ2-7,TGCAGCGGAGGACAGGGTTGGGAGCAGTACTTC,CSGGQGWEQYF
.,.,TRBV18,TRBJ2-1,TGTGCCAGCTCAATCAGGGTAGAGAATGAGCAGTTCTTC,CASSIRVENEQFF
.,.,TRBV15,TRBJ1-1,TGTGCCACCAGCAGAGATCGTCGACAGGTGGAGACTGAAGCTTTCTTT,CATSRDRRQVETEAFF
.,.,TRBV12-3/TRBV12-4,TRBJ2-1,TGTGCCAGCAGTTTAACGGGAGCCATCCCCAGCTCCTACAATGAGCAGTTCTTC,CASSLTGAIPSSYNEQFF
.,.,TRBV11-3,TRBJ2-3,TGTGCCAGCAGCTCACCTGGGGATACGCAGTATTTT,CASSSPGDTQYF
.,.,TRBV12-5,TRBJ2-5,TGTGCTAGTGGTTTGCCCCGTAGGTTCAGGGAAGAGACCCAGTACTTC,CASGLPRRFREETQYF
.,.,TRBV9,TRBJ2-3,TGTGCCAGCAGCCTCCGTCAGGGGGGGGCGGCAGATACGCAGTATTTT,CASSLRQGGAADTQYF
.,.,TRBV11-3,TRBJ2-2,TGTGCCAGCAGCTTAAGGGAGCTGAGCACCGGGGAGCTGTTTTTT,CASSLRELSTGELFF
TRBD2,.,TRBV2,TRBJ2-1,TGTGCCAGCAGTGAAGAGCGGGAGGTTAGTTCCCATGAGCAGTTCTTC,CASSEEREVSSHEQFF